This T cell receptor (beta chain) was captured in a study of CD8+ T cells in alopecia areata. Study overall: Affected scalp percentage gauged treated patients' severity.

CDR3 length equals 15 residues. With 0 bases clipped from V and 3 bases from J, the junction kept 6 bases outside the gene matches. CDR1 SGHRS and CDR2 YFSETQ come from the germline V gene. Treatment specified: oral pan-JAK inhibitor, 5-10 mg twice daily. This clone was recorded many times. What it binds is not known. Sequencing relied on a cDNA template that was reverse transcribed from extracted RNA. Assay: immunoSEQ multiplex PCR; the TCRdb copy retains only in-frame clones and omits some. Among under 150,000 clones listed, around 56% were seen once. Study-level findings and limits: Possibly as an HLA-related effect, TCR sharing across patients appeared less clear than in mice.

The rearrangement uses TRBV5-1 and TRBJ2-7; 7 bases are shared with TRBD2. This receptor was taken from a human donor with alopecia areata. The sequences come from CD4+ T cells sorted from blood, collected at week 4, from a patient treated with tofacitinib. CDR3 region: CASSLERLAIYEQYF. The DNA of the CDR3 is TGCGCCAGCAGCTTGGAACGACTAGCCATCTACGAGCAGTACTTC.